Listed below are T cell receptor beta chains from one sample, sequenced in a study of shared clonotypes between healthy human individuals. The repertoire was sequenced with immunoSEQ multiplex PCR; TCRdb's copy has only in-frame clones and lacks some. This sample has about 2,100,000 clones, with approximately 94% found just once. Sequencing used naive CD8+ T cells from PBMCs. These receptors all stem from a man between 18 and 35 years old in good health. Some clones in this sample may be carry-over from other donors' samples. CDR3s include the opening cysteine and the closing phenylalanine or tryptophan. A D gene is named only where the DNA matches it firmly. Part of the rows lack a size; the others show once, few, many or a class for expanded clones.

>TRBJ1-3|-|-|TRBV15
TGTGCCACCAGCAGAGGAGGGGAAGGTCGGGGGAACACCATATATTTT
CATSRGGEGRGNTIYF
>TRBJ2-1|-|TRBD1|TRBV13
TGTGCCAGCAGCTTAGGGACAGGGGAAAATGAGCAGTTCTTC
CASSLGTGENEQFF
>TRBJ2-1|once|TRBD2|TRBV7-9
TGTGCCAGCAGCCTGAAAGCGGGAGAGAAAAGCAATGAGCAGTTCTTC
CASSLKAGEKSNEQFF
>TRBJ1-5|-|-|TRBV5-4
TGTGCCAGCAGCTTGGACAGGAGCAATCAGCCCCAGCATTTT
CASSLDRSNQPQHF
>TRBJ1-1|-|-|TRBV7-9
TGTGCCAGCGGGTTAGGGGGGGCCACTGAAGCTTTCTTT
CASGLGGATEAFF
>TRBJ2-1|-|-|TRBV28
TGTGCCAGTTGTGGACTTACCTACAATGAGCAGTTCTTC
CASCGLTYNEQFF
>TRBJ2-1|-|TRBD2|TRBV6-6
TGTGCCAGCAGTTCCCCGGGACTAGCGGGATACAATGAGCAGTTCTTC
CASSSPGLAGYNEQFF
>TRBJ2-3|-|-|TRBV6-5
TGTGCCAGCAGTTACGAGGGAGACCTCACAGATACGCAGTATTTT
CASSYEGDLTDTQYF
>TRBJ1-2|-|TRBD1|TRBV15
TGTGCCACCAGCACCGTGACAGGGAACTATGGCTACACCTTC
CATSTVTGNYGYTF
>TRBJ2-7|-|TRBD1|TRBV28
TGTGCCAGCAGTGCCTCCTCGACAGGGGACGAGCAGTACTTC
CASSASSTGDEQYF
>TRBJ1-1|-|-|TRBV25-1
TGTGCCAGCAGTGAAGGGGTCCGGGGAGACACTGAAGCTTTCTTT
CASSEGVRGDTEAFF